Below, 31 T cell receptor beta chains from the same sample are listed, as sequenced in a study of monozygotic twins with inflammatory bowel disease. TCRdb reprocessed the 5' RACE reads and keeps a single row for each CDR3 protein, giving no DNA. The sample's table shows approximately 400,000 distinct CDR3 sequences. The sequenced sample was blood. The receptors derive from a human donor with ulcerative colitis or Crohn's disease, or a healthy co-twin of an affected twin (not recorded which).

The chain joins TRBV7-9 to TRBJ2-1; TCRdb reports TRBD2, a call that lacks DNA to check it against. The CDR3 covers 14 residues. The germline CDR1 and CDR2 sequences are SEHNR and FQNEAQ (reference sequence). Here the CDR3 reads CASGGAVPGNEQFF.

The genes are TRBV7-2 and TRBJ2-5; TCRdb's D gene call, TRBD2, goes unchecked for lack of DNA. The CDR3 sequence is 12 residues long. Germline V lookup: CDR1 SGHTA, CDR2 FQGNSA. The chain's CDR3 is CASRPSGETQYF.

The V and J genes are TRBV7-9 and TRBJ2-5. The CDR3 sequence is 16 residues long. Germline CDR1 and CDR2: SEHNR and FQNEAQ (reference sequence). Here the CDR3 reads CASSIEVGQPQETQYF.

V gene TRBV6-1 combines with J gene TRBJ1-5; the D gene TCRdb calls, TRBD1, cannot be checked with no DNA. The CDR3 length is 16 residues. Germline V gives CDR1 MNHNS, CDR2 SASEGT. The CDR3 is CASGLYREYSNQPQHF.

The chain recombines TRBV29-1 with TRBJ2-7; TCRdb reports TRBD2, a call that lacks DNA to check it against. This CDR3 region has 13 residues. Per the germline V gene, CDR1 is SQVTM and CDR2 is ANQGSEA. CDR3 loop: CSVTSDLSYEQYF.

CDR3 protein: CASSRQTASTDTQYF. The chain links TRBV7-9 to TRBJ2-3. Germline lookup yields CDR1 SEHNR and CDR2 FQNEAQ (reference sequence). This CDR3 region has 15 residues.

The genes are TRBV7-3 and TRBJ2-2; TCRdb selects TRBD1, and the lack of DNA leaves this call unchecked. Per germline, CDR1 SGHTA and CDR2 FQGTGA. CDR3 length: 15 amino acids. CDR3 loop: CASSLNGGVTGELFF.

The chain combines TRBV12-3 or TRBV12-4 with TRBJ2-2. The CDR3 has 12 amino acids. Here the CDR3 reads CASRVNTGELFF.

The V gene is TRBV9, the J gene TRBJ2-7; there is no DNA to check the TCRdb D call of TRBD1. The CDR3 loop spans 15 amino acids. Germline V gene sequence: CDR1 SGDLS, CDR2 YYNGEE. The CDR3 here is CASSVEAGVNYEQYF.

The rearrangement joins TRBV12-3 or TRBV12-4 to TRBJ1-2. This CDR3 is built from 14 residues. CDR3 loop: CASTKRGIDYGYTF.

V usage is TRBV15 and J usage is TRBJ2-1; TCRdb gives TRBD1 as the D gene, but with no DNA this cannot be confirmed. The CDR3 consists of 16 residues. Per germline, CDR1 LNHNV and CDR2 YYDKDF (reference sequence). This CDR3 is CATSSTLSTGGNEQFF. The whole variable domain, remainder taken from reference TRBV15 and TRBJ2-1, is DAMVIQNPRYQVTQFGKPVTLSCSQTLNHNVMYWYQQKSSQAPKLLFHYYDKDFNNEADTPDNFQSRRPNTSFCFLDIRSPGLGDTAMYLCATSSTLSTGGNEQFFGPGTRLTVL.

The chain couples TRBV18 to TRBJ2-1; there is no DNA to check the TCRdb D call of TRBD1. CDR1 is KGHSH, CDR2 LQKENI, per germline. The CDR3 covers 18 residues. The CDR3 spells CASSPPAGGLRGYNEQFF.

J is TRBJ2-1 and V is TRBV24-1; no DNA is available, so the TRBD2 call from TCRdb remains unchecked. The CDR3 spans 19 residues. Looked up from germline, CDR1 is KGHDR and CDR2 is SFDVKD. The CDR3 is CATSGRGSSGSSSYNEQFF.

The J gene is TRBJ2-3, the V gene TRBV29-1; TCRdb lists TRBD2, though no DNA is available to test this call. Germline loops: CDR1 SQVTM, CDR2 ANQGSEA. There are 15 residues in the CDR3. Here the CDR3 reads CSVRGTSGGTDTQYF.

The chain carries TRBV5-1 and TRBJ2-1; with no DNA, the TCRdb D assignment of TRBD1 cannot be verified. Per germline, CDR1 SGHRS and CDR2 YFSETQ. The CDR3 has 15 amino acids. The CDR3 loop reads CASSFSPGQVTEQFF.

V and J are TRBV20-1 and TRBJ2-3; TCRdb returns TRBD1, unconfirmable since there is no DNA. The germline V gene has CDR1 DFQATT and CDR2 SNEGSKA (reference sequence). This CDR3 contains 14 residues. The CDR3 reads CSARGRGLTDTQYF.

The chain couples TRBV19 to TRBJ1-5; absent DNA, TCRdb's TRBD1 call cannot be checked. CDR3 length: 15 amino acids. The V gene's germline CDR1 is LNHDA and CDR2 SQIVND (reference sequence). The CDR3 is CASNGDRGGNQPQHF.

The chain couples TRBV12-3 or TRBV12-4 to TRBJ2-7. The CDR3 sequence is 15 residues long. This CDR3 reads CASSPSGVLSYEQYF.

This chain joins TRBV7-9 and TRBJ2-7; without DNA, the TCRdb call of TRBD1 cannot be checked. The CDR3 loop spans 16 amino acids. The germline V gene encodes CDR1 SEHNR and CDR2 FQNEAQ (reference sequence). CDR3 sequence: CASSFPGERPSYEQYF.

This sequence joins TRBV11-2 and TRBJ2-7; lacking DNA, the TRBD2 call made by TCRdb goes unchecked. The CDR3 totals 19 residues. Germline V gene data show CDR1 as SGHAT and CDR2 as FQNNGV. Here the CDR3 reads CASSLEAGGAGGPAYEQYF.

The V call is TRBV5-4, the J call TRBJ2-3; TCRdb outputs TRBD2, but without DNA this stays unchecked. In germline, CDR1 is SGHNT, CDR2 YYREEE (reference sequence). This CDR3 is built from 14 residues. CDR3 loop: CASSGWALADTQYF.

The chain recombines TRBV12-3 or TRBV12-4 with TRBJ2-6; TCRdb proposes TRBD1, but this gene call is untestable without DNA. This CDR3 has 16 amino acids. CDR3 sequence reads: CASTRGSSSGANVLTF.

The chain uses TRBV3-1 and TRBJ2-1; the TCRdb call, TRBD2, lacks DNA for checking. Germline V lookup: CDR1 LGHDT, CDR2 YNNKEL (reference sequence). This CDR3 spans 14 amino acids. The CDR3 sequence is CASSPGLAGVEQFF.

The chain has TRBV29-1 and TRBJ1-2. CDR1 and CDR2 (germline): SQVTM, ANQGSEA. This CDR3 has 11 amino acids. CDR3 amino acids: CSVRFNYGYTF. The whole variable domain, filled in from reference TRBV29-1 and TRBJ1-2, reads SAVISQKPSRDICQRGTSLTIQCQVDSQVTMMFWYRQQPGQSLTLIATANQGSEATYESGFVIDKFPISRPNLTFSTLTVSNMSPEDSSIYLCSVRFNYGYTFGSGTRLTVV.

This chain connects TRBV7-2 to TRBJ2-3; TCRdb's D call of TRBD2 is untestable without DNA. The CDR3 is 22 amino acids. Germline CDR1 SGHTA, CDR2 FQGNSA. CDR3 amino acids: CASSWTGQGLHQGLAETDTQYF.

The chain carries TRBV12-3 or TRBV12-4 and TRBJ2-2; TCRdb names TRBD2, which stays unverified in the absence of DNA. The CDR3 covers 13 residues. CDR3 region: CASTLLPPGELFF.

This chain connects TRBV7-2 to TRBJ2-1; TCRdb selects TRBD1, and the lack of DNA leaves this call unchecked. This CDR3 has 16 residues. Looked up from germline, CDR1 is SGHTA and CDR2 is FQGNSA. The CDR3 sequence is CASSLASGASYNEQFF.

The CDR3 loop reads CASSQDNPGLAGHNEQYF. This chain joins TRBV3-1 and TRBJ2-7; TCRdb lists TRBD2, though no DNA is available to test this call. Per germline, CDR1 LGHDT and CDR2 YNNKEL (reference sequence). This CDR3 has 18 amino acids.

The J gene is TRBJ1-5, the V gene TRBV12-3 or TRBV12-4. This CDR3 comprises 15 residues. Here the CDR3 reads CASSFVAGLNQLQHF.

V is TRBV10-3 and J is TRBJ2-5; TCRdb designates TRBD1, a call that cannot be tested without DNA. CDR3 length: 16 amino acids. Germline V lookup: CDR1 ENHRY, CDR2 SYGVKD. The chain's CDR3 is CAISVGGQGSQETQYF.

The V call is TRBV18, the J call TRBJ2-5; TCRdb's D gene call, TRBD1, goes unchecked for lack of DNA. Germline values: CDR1 KGHSH, CDR2 LQKENI. The CDR3 sequence is 12 residues long. CDR3 sequence reads: CASTTGEETQYF.